One sample yielded the 24 T cell receptor beta chains listed below, sequenced in a study of blood T cell repertoires in COVID-19. Libraries were prepared by immunoSEQ multiplex PCR; TCRdb keeps only in-frame clonotypes and omits some of them. The table lists tens of thousands of clones, 76% of them singletons, with approximately 15% in the top ten. The material sequenced was peripheral blood. These receptors all stem from a man in his fifties or sixties with COVID-19, enrolled during active disease.

V is TRBV6-5 and J is TRBJ1-3; D perhaps matches TRBD1 (6 bases). Germline V lookup: CDR1 MNHEY, CDR2 SVGAGI. This CDR3 spans 14 amino acids. V gave up 4 bases and J gave up 1 base, with 8 bases separating them. CDR3 sequence reads: CASSSTGSGNTIYF. Here the CDR3 DNA reads TGTGCCAGCAGTTCAACAGGGTCTGGAAACACCATATATTTT.

There are a few counts of this clone. The rearrangement links TRBV30 to TRBJ1-6; D might be TRBD1 (5 bases). This CDR3 spans 13 amino acids. Germline V gene data show CDR1 as GTSNPN and CDR2 as SVGIG (reference sequence). V lost 6 bases and J lost 6, with 12 bases in between. The CDR3 DNA reads as TGTGCCTGCGCGTCGGGGGTTAATTCACCCCTCCACTTT. Translation: CACASGVNSPLHF.

About this clone itself: In the same sample, other DNA sequences code for this CDR3. The chain couples TRBV5-4 to TRBJ2-3; 7 nucleotides align to TRBD1. V trimming: 4 bases; J trimming: 1 base; junction bases outside the gene matches: 9. This CDR3 spans 16 amino acids. Germline CDR1 is SGHNT and CDR2 is YYREEE (reference sequence). The CDR3 bases are TGTGCCAGCAGCCCCGACAGGGAAGGGGGCACAGATACGCAGTATTTT. Its protein is CASSPDREGGTDTQYF.

The chain uses TRBV11-2 and TRBJ2-5, with 7 bases identical to TRBD2. Germline V lookup: CDR1 SGHAT, CDR2 FQNNGV. The CDR3 covers 16 residues. Trimming took 1 base from V and 1 from J; bases not matched to a gene: 6. The CDR3 spells CASSLGLASGQETQYF. The DNA for the CDR3 is TGTGCCAGCAGCTTAGGGTTGGCTAGCGGCCAAGAGACCCAGTACTTC.

This chain connects TRBV19 to TRBJ1-5, with D maybe TRBD1 (5 bases). The V end was cut by 10 bases, the J end by 7 bases, with 20 bases between. The CDR3 extends over 14 amino acids. The germline V gene encodes CDR1 LNHDA and CDR2 SQIVND (reference sequence). In DNA form, the CDR3 reads TGTGCCACAACCCAACAGGTTGGGAGGCAGCCCCAGCATTTT. This translates into CATTQQVGRQPQHF.

J is TRBJ1-6 and V is TRBV3-1 (or the pseudogene TRBV3-2), with TRBD1 matching 7 bases. The CDR3 is 15 residues long. Germline-derived CDR1 and CDR2 are LGHDT and YNNKEL (reference sequence). Trimming took 3 bases from V and 4 from J; bases not matched to a gene: 3. In DNA form, the CDR3 reads TGTGCCAGCAGCCAGCAGGGGGGTTATAATTCACCCCTCCACTTT. Its protein product is CASSQQGGYNSPLHF.

This clone was recorded a few times. The chain uses TRBV11-2 and TRBJ2-7, with unresolved D. V was clipped by 5 bases and J by 2 bases, with 16 bases between them. The V gene's germline CDR1 is SGHAT and CDR2 FQNNGV. This CDR3 contains 15 residues. The CDR3 loop is CASSPRFEDTYEQYF. Here the CDR3 DNA reads TGTGCCAGCAGCCCGAGGTTTGAGGATACCTACGAGCAGTACTTC.

The chain is built from TRBV24-1 and TRBJ2-3; 8 bases fit TRBD1. The CDR3 runs 15 residues. The ends lost 2 bases at V and 7 bases at J; junction bases unmatched: 7. The germline V gene encodes CDR1 KGHDR and CDR2 SFDVKD. CDR3 nucleotide sequence: TGTGCCACCAGTGATTCATCAGGGGGCAAAAATACGCAGTATTTT. This sequence encodes CATSDSSGGKNTQYF.

V is TRBV11-2 and J is TRBJ2-3; 12 bases match TRBD2. CDR1 is SGHAT, CDR2 FQNNGV, per germline. The CDR3 has 16 amino acids. J was trimmed by 4 bases and V by 5 bases; bases with no gene match: 7. The CDR3 nucleotides read TGTGCCAGCAGCACTACGAGACTAGCGGGAGCAGATACGCAGTATTTT. Residues: CASSTTRLAGADTQYF.

This clone came up once. The chain uses TRBV2 and TRBJ1-2; 10 nucleotides agree with TRBD1. The CDR3 consists of 14 residues. Germline V gives CDR1 SNHLY, CDR2 FYNNEI. V shed 8 bases and J 3 bases; nucleotides not matched to a gene: 6. CDR3 protein: CASASGTGDYGYTF. The CDR3 coding sequence is TGTGCCAGCGCTTCTGGGACAGGGGACTATGGCTACACCTTC.

For the CDR3, the DNA is TGTGCCTGGAGTGTAGGGGAAGGCGGGGTGGGGGAGCAGTACTTC. Its translation is CAWSVGEGGVGEQYF. The J gene is TRBJ2-7, the V gene TRBV30; D is perhaps TRBD2 (6 bases). V was shortened by 0 bases and J by 7 bases, with 19 bases between the two germline ends. Germline V gene sequence: CDR1 GTSNPN, CDR2 SVGIG (reference sequence). The CDR3 extends over 15 amino acids.

The chain joins TRBV13 to TRBJ2-1, with 9 bases identical to TRBD1. From germline, CDR1 is PRHDT and CDR2 FYEKMQ (reference sequence). J was trimmed by 10 bases and V by 4 bases; bases with no gene match: 8. This CDR3 spans 14 amino acids. CDR3 amino acids: CASSSGTGKREQFF. The CDR3, as DNA: TGTGCCAGCAGCTCCGGGACAGGGAAAAGGGAGCAGTTCTTC.

The J gene is TRBJ1-2, the V gene TRBV28; 10 bases fit TRBD1. V was clipped by 10 bases and J by 5 bases; unmatched bases: 7. CDR3 size: 13 residues. CDR1 is MDHEN and CDR2 is SYDVKM in the germline V gene. The CDR3 region is CATRQGALYGYTF. The CDR3 DNA sequence: TGTGCCACGCGACAGGGGGCTTTATATGGCTACACCTTC.

This sequence joins TRBV27 and TRBJ2-2; 7 positions agree with TRBD1. V lost 4 bases, J lost 3 bases, and 11 bases stayed unmatched. This CDR3 has 17 residues. Germline CDR1 reads MNHEY; CDR2 reads SMNVEV (reference sequence). As DNA, the CDR3 is TGTGCCAGCAGTTCCCTTATGGGGGACAGCCACACCGGGGAGCTGTTTTTT. It codes for CASSSLMGDSHTGELFF.

The chain joins TRBV10-3 to TRBJ1-2; a weak D match, TRBD1 (6 bases). The CDR3 covers 13 residues. Trimming removed 3 bases from V and 8 bases from J, with 13 bases in between. The germline CDR1 and CDR2 sequences are ENHRY and SYGVKD. Here the CDR3 DNA reads TGTGCCATCAGTGACAGGGCAGACAGGGGCTACACCTTC. Its protein is CAISDRADRGYTF.

The chain links TRBV28 to TRBJ1-6; 7 bases fit TRBD1. Trimming at V came to 5 bases and at J to 7 bases, leaving 8 bases not matched to a gene. The CDR3 extends over 15 amino acids. CDR1 MDHEN and CDR2 SYDVKM come from the germline V gene. This CDR3 reads CASSDPTGVNSPLHF. DNA of the CDR3: TGTGCCAGCAGTGACCCCACAGGGGTAAATTCACCCCTCCACTTT.

CDR3 sequence (DNA): TGTGCCAGCAGCTTGTCGTGGGAGGACAATGAGCAGTTCTTC. This codes for CASSLSWEDNEQFF. The gene calls are TRBV5-4 and TRBJ2-1; D perhaps matches TRBD2 (6 bases). Trimming took 1 base from V and 5 from J, leaving 10 bases between them. CDR1 and CDR2 from the germline V gene are SGHNT and YYREEE (reference sequence). The CDR3 has 14 residues.

The chain employs TRBV6-6 and TRBJ1-5; D remains unclear. The CDR3 runs to 16 residues. V lost 4 bases, J lost 0 bases, and 13 bases lay in between. Germline loops: CDR1 MNHNY, CDR2 SVGAGI (reference sequence). In DNA, the CDR3 is TGTGCCAGCAGTTTCGAGGTAACCTATAGCAATCAGCCCCAGCATTTT. Its protein is CASSFEVTYSNQPQHF.

The J gene is TRBJ2-2, the V gene TRBV9; D not resolved. This CDR3 region has 14 residues. V was trimmed by 3 bases and J by 5 bases, leaving 11 bases between them. CDR1 and CDR2 from the germline V gene are SGDLS and YYNGEE. This CDR3 is CASSGAEVTGELFF. Written as DNA, the CDR3 is TGTGCCAGCAGCGGAGCCGAGGTGACCGGGGAGCTGTTTTTT.

This chain links TRBV2 with TRBJ1-6; TRBD1 might be the D (6 bases). This CDR3 is 14 amino acids long. The germline V and J ends were trimmed by 7 bases and 8 bases, with 15 bases remaining between them. Germline CDR1 reads SNHLY; CDR2 reads FYNNEI. In DNA form, the CDR3 reads TGTGCCAGCACCGTTTCCCCAGGGGATTCACCCCTCCACTTT. It is translated as CASTVSPGDSPLHF. Together with reference TRBV2 and TRBJ1-6, the CDR3 gives the full variable domain: EPEVTQTPSHQVTQMGQEVILRCVPISNHLYFYWYRQILGQKVEFLVSFYNNEISEKSEIFDDQFSVERPDGSNFTLKIRSTKLEDSAMYFCASTVSPGDSPLHFGNGTRLTVT.

The rearrangement joins TRBV5-1 to TRBJ1-2; 8 bases fit TRBD1. Germline V gene data show CDR1 as SGHRS and CDR2 as YFSETQ. V lost 0 bases, J lost 6 bases, and 7 bases stayed unmatched. The CDR3 runs to 15 residues. The CDR3 sequence is CASSLVPGQGDGYTF. The CDR3 nucleotides read TGCGCCAGCAGCTTGGTCCCCGGACAGGGCGATGGCTACACCTTC.

This clone was recorded only once. This chain connects TRBV5-3 to TRBJ2-3; D unclear. TRBV5-3 is treated as an ORF (open reading frame) with a function not yet certain. The CDR3 sequence is 13 residues long. Trimming took 0 bases from V and 6 from J, leaving 8 bases between them. The chain's CDR3 is CARSLATSDTQYF. DNA for the CDR3: TGTGCCAGAAGCTTGGCGACAAGTGATACGCAGTATTTT.

In its sample, this clone was seen many times. This sequence joins TRBV12-2 and TRBJ1-5. TRBV12-2 is deemed a pseudogene. The CDR3 loop spans 18 amino acids. The DNA of the CDR3 is TGTGCAAGTCGCTTGCAACCTGTTTCGTTCTATAGCAATCAGCCCCAGCATTTT. This translates into CASRLQPVSFYSNQPQHF.

As to this clone: Lacking the conserved final phenylalanine or tryptophan, this CDR3 likely reflects a read error. The DNA is omitted, as the CDR3 cannot be located on it reliably, and the CDR3 follows TCRdb's listing. The V gene is TRBV7-2, the J gene TRBJ2-3; TRBD2, the table's D call, lacks a check against the DNA. Germline loops: CDR1 SGHTA, CDR2 FQGNSA. The CDR3 extends over 12 residues, inclusive of both ends. The CDR3 sequence: CASSLLAGIPNV.